This TCR beta chain is from a study of naive and memory T cell subsets. This clonotype was found a few times. The antigen remains unidentified. From the second PCR step, alpha and beta chains were amplified apart. Cells stained for CD3, CD4, CD8, CD45RA, CD27 and viability were sorted into four CD45RA/CD27 subsets. Study-wide findings and caveats: Especially in CD8 cells, naive repertoires contained a few larger clonotypes, possibly CD45RA-re-expressing memory cells.

An equimolar mix of two oligonucleotides served as the beta constant-region primer for TRBC1 and TRBC2. Nested alpha and beta constant-region primers with the SP2 primer drove four PCR rounds on ligated cDNA. From the UMI-ligation and nested PCR reads, TCRdb called clonotypes with MiXCR, one entry per CDR3 protein. This sample carries over 130,000 distinct CDR3 sequences, around 21% of them seen once, and the ten largest clones take more than 0.6%. The sequence came from a human donor in good health. Sequencing was carried out using naive CD8+ T cells from blood.

The CDR3 region is CSVEGSPEEGYNEQFF. The CDR3 nucleotides read TGCAGCGTTGAAGGATCCCCGGAGGAGGGCTACAATGAGCAGTTCTTC. This chain links TRBV29-1 with TRBJ2-1; D may be TRBD2 (6 bases). Germline V gene lookup returns CDR1 SQVTM and CDR2 ANQGSEA. The length of the CDR3 is 16 residues. Trimming took 1 base from V and 3 from J, leaving 16 bases between them.